This paragraph reports one TCR beta chain. Looked up from germline, CDR1 is SQVTM and CDR2 is ANQGSEA. CDR3 size: 12 residues. V shed 7 bases and J shed 2 bases, with 12 bases lying between them. These data are taken from a study of blood T cell repertoires in COVID-19. Method: immunoSEQ multiplex PCR; TCRdb's copy keeps in-frame clones and lacks some. Here the sample spans fewer than 350,000 clones, nearly 90% being singletons. The rearrangement links TRBV29-1 to TRBJ2-7, with D tentatively TRBD2 (5 bases). The sequence was collected from a woman younger than 30 with acute COVID-19. The specimen sequenced was PBMCs or T cells enriched from blood (not recorded which). CDR3: CSATRDAYEQYF. CDR3 in DNA: TGCAGCGCTACACGGGATGCCTACGAGCAGTACTTC.